This T cell receptor (beta chain) was identified during a study of low-dose radiotherapy and immunotherapy resistance in tumors. V was clipped by 1 base and J by 1 base, with 11 bases between them. Germline values: CDR1 DFQATT, CDR2 SNEGSKA (reference sequence). The CDR3 has 14 residues. cDNA synthesis used a TRAV/TRBV-specific primer set for both chains. Amplification, which lasted approximately 19 PCR cycles, used a constant-region primer and V-primer adapter to amplify TCRs. TCRdb used MiXCR to reprocess the reads, holding one entry per CDR3 protein. This sample carries roughly 9,500 distinct CDR3 sequences, approximately 69% of them seen once, and the ten largest clones take approximately 6.5%.

The source of this sequence is a human donor with advanced metastatic prostate, ovarian, gallbladder or colorectal cancer (not recorded which). This table probably holds off-target reads from a library built for another chain. The rearrangement joins TRBV20-1 to TRBJ2-7; D remains unclear. The CDR3: CSARAITNSYEQYF. DNA of the CDR3: TGCAGTGCTAGAGCGATCACAAATTCCTACGAGCAGTACTTC.